This is a list of T cell receptor beta chains from one sample in a study of PD-1 blockade in classical Hodgkin lymphoma. Sequenced by immunoSEQ multiplex PCR; TCRdb stores in-frame clones only, minus some. The data contain roughly 140,000 clones, around 84% of them singletons. Source: peripheral blood mononuclear cells (PBMCs), taken before the second cycle of nivolumab. These receptors originate from a human donor with classical Hodgkin lymphoma. Each CDR3 is given with its conserved first and last residue. The D gene is left open where the match is weak. A clone size is listed for some rows: how often the clone was seen (once, few, many), or a class if it is expanded.

v_gene	d_gene	abundance	j_gene	CDR3aa	CDR3nt
TRBV18	TRBD1	NA	TRBJ1-3	CASSPGQGAGNTIYF	TGTGCCAGCTCACCGGGACAGGGGGCAGGAAACACCATATATTTT
TRBV5-6	TRBD2	NA	TRBJ2-1	CASSRGGRPYNEQFF	TGTGCCAGCAGCAGGGGAGGGCGCCCCTACAATGAGCAGTTCTTC
TRBV12-5	TRBD2	NA	TRBJ2-3	CASGTPGGGSTDTQYF	TGTGCTAGTGGTACCCCGGGGGGAGGGAGCACAGATACGCAGTATTTT
TRBV7-9	TRBD1	few	TRBJ2-5	CASSFAGGVVETQYF	TGTGCCAGCAGCTTTGCAGGGGGCGTGGTAGAGACCCAGTACTTC
TRBV27	NA	NA	TRBJ1-1	CASRGIEAFF	TGTGCCAGCAGGGGGATTGAAGCTTTCTTT
TRBV7-2	NA	once	TRBJ2-5	CASSLAKETQYF	TGTGCCAGCAGCTTAGCTAAAGAGACCCAGTACTTC
TRBV19	NA	NA	TRBJ1-1	CASSTGTLNTEAFF	TGTGCCAGCTCGACAGGAACCCTGAACACTGAAGCTTTCTTT
TRBV5-1	TRBD2	NA	TRBJ2-2	CASSPGLAGAPNTGELFF	TGCGCCAGCAGCCCGGGACTAGCGGGAGCACCGAACACCGGGGAGCTGTTTTTT
TRBV5-1	NA	NA	TRBJ2-2	CASSPGTRDGYRELFF	TGCGCCAGCAGCCCTGGGACTCGAGACGGGTACCGGGAGCTGTTTTTT
TRBV7-2	TRBD1	NA	TRBJ2-7	CASSWTGTDNGEQYF	TGTGCCAGCAGCTGGACCGGGACAGACAACGGCGAGCAGTACTTC
TRBV19	NA	NA	TRBJ1-3	CASSFTLGTGNTIYF	TGTGCCAGTAGTTTTACCCTCGGGACTGGAAACACCATATATTTT
TRBV6-1	NA	NA	TRBJ1-5	CASTWTPGGNQPQHF	TGTGCCAGCACTTGGACCCCGGGGGGCAATCAGCCCCAGCATTTT
TRBV7-2	NA	NA	TRBJ1-4	CASSPVLDEKLFF	TGTGCCAGCAGCCCGGTTTTGGATGAAAAACTGTTTTTT
TRBV7-2	NA	NA	TRBJ1-1	CASSLRDSDTEAFF	TGTGCCAGCAGCTTACGAGACAGTGACACTGAAGCTTTCTTT
TRBV5-5	NA	NA	TRBJ2-7	CASSLTPFDYEQYF	TGTGCCAGCAGCTTGACCCCGTTCGACTACGAGCAGTACTTC
TRBV9	NA	NA	TRBJ1-2	CASSGPRGGLDGYTF	TGTGCCAGCAGCGGCCCCCGCGGGGGCCTCGATGGCTACACCTTC
TRBV7-3	NA	NA	TRBJ2-5	CASSPRDGREGETQYF	TGTGCCAGCAGCCCAAGAGACGGGAGAGAAGGAGAGACCCAGTACTTC
TRBV7-9	NA	NA	TRBJ1-2	CASSLGHPAGYGYTF	TGTGCCAGCAGCTTAGGACACCCCGCTGGCTATGGCTACACCTTC
TRBV9	TRBD1	NA	TRBJ1-6	CASSPRTGRFDNSPLHF	TGTGCCAGCAGCCCCCGGACAGGGAGGTTTGATAATTCACCCCTCCACTTT
TRBV5-1	TRBD1	NA	TRBJ2-3	CASSLRVRTGYFTDTQYF	TGCGCCAGCAGCTTGAGGGTCCGGACAGGTTATTTCACAGATACGCAGTATTTT
TRBV15	TRBD1	NA	TRBJ1-5	CATSRDWVTGANQPQHF	TGTGCCACCAGCAGAGATTGGGTGACAGGGGCCAATCAGCCCCAGCATTTT
TRBV28	NA	NA	TRBJ1-2	CASSLGQLNYGYTF	TGTGCCAGCAGTCTGGGACAACTAAACTATGGCTACACCTTC
TRBV2	TRBD2	NA	TRBJ2-1	CASSEAGLAGYNEQFF	TGTGCCAGCAGTGAAGCCGGACTAGCGGGGTACAATGAGCAGTTCTTC
TRBV11-2	NA	NA	TRBJ1-1	CASSLDRDTEAFF	TGTGCCAGCAGCTTAGATCGGGATACTGAAGCTTTCTTT
TRBV6-6	NA	NA	TRBJ2-2	CASSRRGTGELFF	TGTGCCAGCAGTAGGAGGGGTACCGGGGAGCTGTTTTTT
TRBV19	NA	NA	TRBJ2-3	CASSKVSDTQYF	TGTGCCAGTAGCAAGGTGTCGGATACGCAGTATTTT
TRBV7-9	TRBD1	many	TRBJ2-5	CASSPGQGGSETQYF	TGTGCCAGCAGCCCCGGACAGGGGGGAAGTGAGACCCAGTACTTC
TRBV4-1	NA	medium-sized	TRBJ1-1	CASSPYRDSNTEAFF	TGCGCCAGCAGCCCATACAGGGACTCGAACACTGAAGCTTTCTTT
TRBV15	NA	NA	TRBJ1-1	CATSRVRALNTEAFF	TGTGCCACCAGCAGAGTTCGGGCCCTGAACACTGAAGCTTTCTTT
TRBV25-1	TRBD1	NA	TRBJ1-1	CASSKQGAGTEAFF	TGTGCCAGCAGTAAACAGGGGGCAGGGACTGAAGCTTTCTTT
TRBV27	NA	once	TRBJ1-1	CASSLGRSGTEAFF	TGTGCCAGCAGTTTGGGGCGAAGCGGGACTGAAGCTTTCTTT
TRBV5-4	TRBD2	NA	TRBJ2-3	CASSPPRGDTDTQYF	TGTGCCAGCAGCCCTCCGCGGGGGGATACAGATACGCAGTATTTT
TRBV10-1	NA	NA	TRBJ2-4	CASSVGDLRGWGFDTLAKNIQYF	TGCGCCAGCAGTGTAGGGGACCTTCGAGGCTGGGGCTTTGATACACTAGCCAAAAACATTCAGTACTTC
TRBV6-6	TRBD1	NA	TRBJ1-5	CASSRDRGRGQPQHF	TGTGCCAGCAGCAGGGACAGGGGAAGAGGTCAGCCCCAGCATTTT
TRBV6-6	TRBD1	NA	TRBJ1-6	CASRKDRGRTLHF	TGTGCCAGCAGAAAAGACAGGGGAAGAACCCTCCACTTT
TRBV5-1	TRBD1	once	TRBJ2-5	CASSLAGTGEETQYF	TGCGCCAGCAGCTTGGCCGGGACAGGGGAAGAGACCCAGTACTTC
TRBV7-9	NA	NA	TRBJ2-2	CASSLVATTGELFF	TGTGCCAGCAGCTTAGTGGCGACAACCGGGGAGCTGTTTTTT
TRBV2	NA	few	TRBJ1-5	CASTAGTLDNQPQHF	TGTGCCAGCACCGCCGGGACACTAGACAATCAGCCCCAGCATTTT
TRBV4-1	NA	NA	TRBJ1-2	CASSPRERVNYGYTF	TGCGCCAGCAGCCCCAGGGAGAGGGTTAACTATGGCTACACCTTC
TRBV10-3	TRBD1	NA	TRBJ2-1	CAISATGGGNNEQFF	TGTGCCATCAGCGCGACAGGGGGCGGCAACAATGAGCAGTTCTTC
TRBV28	TRBD1	NA	TRBJ2-6	CASRGQAGANVLTF	TGTGCCAGCAGGGGACAGGCTGGGGCCAACGTCCTGACTTTC
TRBV7-8	TRBD1	NA	TRBJ1-4	CASSSQGEDEKLFF	TGTGCCAGCAGCTCACAGGGGGAGGATGAAAAACTGTTTTTT
TRBV19	NA	NA	TRBJ2-7	CASSVQGGFSYEQYF	TGTGCCAGTAGTGTCCAGGGGGGCTTCTCCTACGAGCAGTACTTC
TRBV7-3	TRBD2	NA	TRBJ2-1	CASSPQGGGGNEQFF	TGTGCCAGCAGCCCCCAGGGCGGGGGAGGCAATGAGCAGTTCTTC
TRBV6-5	NA	few	TRBJ2-2	CASGRTGELFF	TGTGCCAGCGGGAGGACCGGGGAGCTGTTTTTT
TRBV6-5	NA	once	TRBJ2-2	CASRWDGELFF	TGTGCCAGCCGGTGGGACGGGGAGCTGTTTTTT
TRBV18	TRBD1	NA	TRBJ1-6	CASSAMTGVGSPLHF	TGTGCCAGCTCAGCAATGACAGGGGTTGGTTCACCCCTCCACTTT
TRBV4-1	NA	NA	TRBJ2-2	CASSQARGRDGTGELFF	TGCGCCAGCAGCCAAGCAAGGGGAAGAGATGGCACCGGGGAGCTGTTTTTT
TRBV6-1	NA	few	TRBJ2-1	CASSEDPHRSGRYNEQFF	TGTGCCAGCAGTGAAGACCCCCACAGGTCCGGCCGCTACAATGAGCAGTTCTTC
TRBV19	NA	few	TRBJ1-6	CASSPTGSSPLHF	TGTGCCAGTAGTCCCACAGGGAGTTCACCCCTCCACTTT
TRBV19	NA	once	TRBJ2-1	CASSTQGNEQFF	TGTGCCAGTAGCACCCAGGGCAATGAGCAGTTCTTC
TRBV11-1	TRBD2	NA	TRBJ2-2	CASSSRAGLGDTGELFF	TGTGCCAGCAGCTCCCGGGCGGGACTAGGTGACACCGGGGAGCTGTTTTTT
TRBV6-6	NA	few	TRBJ2-7	CASSSAGAGYEQYF	TGTGCCAGCAGTTCCGCCGGGGCCGGCTACGAGCAGTACTTC